These 17 T cell receptor beta chains share one sample of origin, sequenced in a study of control samples from healthy donors and cancer patients. Sequencing used immunoSEQ multiplex PCR; TCRdb keeps in-frame clones, though not all of them. The sample lists roughly 100,000 clones; about 80% were seen once. Sequenced material: blood. The origin of the receptors is a woman in her fifties or sixties in good health.

The table lists this clone with a count of one. The V call is TRBV6-5, the J call TRBJ1-1; D not certain. This CDR3 has 12 residues. From germline, CDR1 is MNHEY and CDR2 SVGAGI. Between the trimmed V and J ends, which lost 4 bases and 7 bases, there was a span of 10 bases. This CDR3 reads CASSFQIGEAFF. In DNA form, the CDR3 reads TGTGCCAGCAGTTTTCAAATCGGTGAAGCTTTCTTT.

The V gene is TRBV7-3, the J gene TRBJ2-2, with 9 positions matching TRBD2. Germline CDR1 is SGHTA and CDR2 is FQGTGA. Germline trimming cut 2 bases from V and 7 bases from J; bases unmatched to any gene: 2. The CDR3 consists of 14 residues. The CDR3 DNA is TGTGCCAGCAGCTTAGGACTAGCGATCGGGGAGCTGTTTTTT. Protein: CASSLGLAIGELFF.

The chain couples TRBV27 to TRBJ1-4; D ambiguous. V lost 6 bases and J 5 bases, leaving 4 bases between the germline ends. The CDR3 is 11 amino acids. In germline, CDR1 is MNHEY, CDR2 SMNVEV (reference sequence). The CDR3 loop reads CASRGNEKLFF. The CDR3 DNA sequence: TGTGCCAGCAGGGGGAATGAAAAACTGTTTTTT. Drawing the rest from reference TRBV27 and TRBJ1-4, the complete variable domain is EAQVTQNPRYLITVTGKKLTVTCSQNMNHEYMSWYRQDPGLGLRQIYYSMNVEVTDKGDVPEGYKVSRKEKRNFPLILESPSPNQTSLYFCASRGNEKLFFGSGTQLSVL.

The rearrangement links TRBV6-6 to TRBJ2-3; D call uncertain. There are 16 residues in the CDR3. Trimming took off 6 bases at V and 1 base at J, with 17 bases between the two ends. From germline, CDR1 is MNHNY and CDR2 SVGAGI (reference sequence). In DNA, the CDR3 is TGTGCCAGCAGCTTAGACCCGTCTGTACGCACAGATACGCAGTATTTT. Translating gives CASSLDPSVRTDTQYF.

This chain links TRBV5-1 with TRBJ1-1, with D perhaps matching TRBD1 (6 bases). CDR1 SGHRS and CDR2 YFSETQ come from the germline V gene. The CDR3 runs to 16 residues. Trimming stripped 0 bases from V and 1 base from J, with 13 bases between. The chain's CDR3 is CASSLALGTRNTEAFF. The CDR3 DNA reads as TGCGCCAGCAGCTTGGCCTTAGGGACAAGGAACACTGAAGCTTTCTTT.

The J gene is TRBJ1-3, the V gene TRBV4-1; D is undetermined. V lost 1 base and J lost 3, with 13 bases in between. The germline V gene encodes CDR1 MGHRA and CDR2 YSYEKL. This CDR3 comprises 16 residues. CDR3 nucleotide sequence: TGCGCCAGCAGCCAAGTGGACCCAGGTTTTGGAAACACCATATATTTT. The encoded protein is CASSQVDPGFGNTIYF.

This clone appeared a few times. CDR3 in DNA: TGTGCCAGCAGCTTGGGCAATAACTATGGCTACACCTTC. It encodes CASSLGNNYGYTF. V usage is TRBV11-3 and J usage is TRBJ1-2; D unclear. The CDR3 loop spans 13 amino acids. V gave up 3 bases and J gave up 1 base, with 6 bases separating them. Germline CDR1 reads SGHNT; CDR2 reads YENEEA.

V is TRBV5-1 and J is TRBJ2-5, with 15 bases fitting TRBD2. The CDR3 covers 19 residues. The junction had 9 bases not matched to a gene; V was cut back by 2 bases and J by 1 base. The V gene's germline CDR1 is SGHRS and CDR2 YFSETQ. Here the CDR3 reads CASSFLTGTSGRPQETQYF. The CDR3 DNA reads as TGCGCCAGCAGCTTCCTGACCGGGACTAGCGGGAGGCCCCAAGAGACCCAGTACTTC.

V gene TRBV6-4 combines with J gene TRBJ1-1; the D gene is possibly TRBD1 (5 bases). CDR3 length: 13 amino acids. V was trimmed by 3 bases and J by 4 bases, leaving 9 bases between them. Per the germline V gene, CDR1 is MRHNA and CDR2 is SNTAGT. The CDR3: CASSEGVGTEAFF. CDR3 sequence (DNA): TGTGCCAGCAGTGAAGGGGTTGGCACTGAAGCTTTCTTT.

This chain connects TRBV4-3 to TRBJ1-5; unclear D gene. The V gene's germline CDR1 is LGHNA and CDR2 YSLEER. Trimming pared 0 bases from V and 7 bases from J, leaving 13 bases between. The CDR3 totals 15 residues. Here the CDR3 reads CASSQDYRERQPQHF. DNA of the CDR3: TGCGCCAGCAGCCAAGATTATAGGGAGAGACAGCCCCAGCATTTT.

The CDR3 spells CASSHPQVYNEQFF. CDR3 sequence (DNA): TGTGCCAGCAGCCATCCGCAAGTATACAATGAGCAGTTCTTC. The chain carries TRBV14 and TRBJ2-1; D gene unclear. Germline V gene lookup returns CDR1 SGHDN and CDR2 FVKESK. V was shortened by 3 bases and J by 4 bases, with 10 bases between the two germline ends. The CDR3 contains 14 residues.

This clone has more than one count but fewer than ten. The chain combines TRBV11-3 with TRBJ1-1, with D unclear. CDR3 length: 13 amino acids. The V end was cut by 8 bases, the J end by 1 base, with 11 bases between. In germline, CDR1 is SGHNT, CDR2 YENEEA. The chain's CDR3 is CASRGFRNTEAFF. The CDR3 nucleotides read TGTGCCAGCCGGGGATTCAGGAACACTGAAGCTTTCTTT.

The genes are TRBV2 and TRBJ1-5; TRBD1 might be the D (6 bases). Germline V gene sequence: CDR1 SNHLY, CDR2 FYNNEI. The CDR3 extends over 16 amino acids. V was shortened by 4 bases and J by 9 bases, with 22 bases between the two germline ends. The CDR3 DNA is TGTGCCAGCAGTGCTCCGGGACGGCAATGGGGGCCGCCCCAGCATTTT. Translated: CASSAPGRQWGPPQHF.

The chain links TRBV7-9 to TRBJ1-4, with 7 bases identical to TRBD1. Looked up from germline, CDR1 is SEHNR and CDR2 is FQNEAQ (reference sequence). Trimming took 5 bases from V and 3 from J; bases not matched to a gene: 3. The CDR3 has 14 amino acids. The CDR3 bases are TGTGCCAGCAGCCTGGGACAGCCTAATGAAAAACTGTTTTTT. This sequence encodes CASSLGQPNEKLFF.

J is TRBJ1-3 and V is TRBV18; no reliable D call. The germline V gene has CDR1 KGHSH and CDR2 LQKENI. V was pared by 4 bases and J by 4 bases, with 17 bases between. The CDR3 length is 16 residues. CDR3 bases: TGTGCCAGCTCACAGAACGCAAGGGTAGGCGGAAACACCATATATTTT. Protein product: CASSQNARVGGNTIYF.

The chain has TRBV27 and TRBJ2-5; D unresolved. The CDR3 consists of 13 residues. Per the germline V gene, CDR1 is MNHEY and CDR2 is SMNVEV (reference sequence). Trimming removed 6 bases at V and 1 base at J, with 9 bases between. This CDR3 is CASRYTIQETQYF. The DNA for the CDR3 is TGTGCCAGCAGATACACGATCCAAGAGACCCAGTACTTC.

The chain's CDR3 is CASSSSNSGEQYF. CDR3 nucleotide sequence: TGTGCCAGCAGCTCTTCCAATTCGGGCGAGCAGTACTTC. The chain uses TRBV7-3 and TRBJ2-7; no clear D gene. V lost 4 bases and J 6 bases, leaving 13 bases between the germline ends. There are 13 residues in the CDR3. Germline V lookup: CDR1 SGHTA, CDR2 FQGTGA.